This section outlines one T cell receptor beta chain sequence together with its context. The antigen is not known. The data were obtained in a study of T cells in Graves' hyperthyroidism and ophthalmopathy. Researchers took RNA transcripts and amplified the TCR beta CDR3 regions from them. The TCR CDR3 first-round RT-PCR relied on the HTBI primer set. Using its own MiXCR run on the multiplex PCR reads, TCRdb lists one record per CDR3 protein. Counted here are around 600,000 distinct CDR3 sequences, around 15% occurring once; the ten biggest clones make up less than 3.5%. Ophthalmopathy in the patients scored at least 3 on Clinical Activity Score and at least 4 on NOSPECS grade, lasting under 3 months. It was 10 ml of fresh peripheral blood that supplied the PBMCs. Study results and limitations: Most thyroid-expanded clonotypes above 0.001 were also found in blood.

The germline V gene has CDR1 DFQATT and CDR2 SNEGSKA (reference sequence). Trimming removed 1 base from V and 6 bases from J, with 10 bases in between. The CDR3 spans 13 residues. The rearrangement joins TRBV20-1 to TRBJ1-5; D unclear. The TCR originated in a middle-aged woman with Graves' ophthalmopathy. Sequenced material: blood. The CDR3 sequence: CSARGYGLQPQHF. CDR3 in DNA: TGCAGTGCTAGAGGGTACGGACTTCAGCCCCAGCATTTT.